A single T cell receptor beta chain is shown here with its context. The protocol was immunoSEQ multiplex PCR, while the TCRdb copy is restricted to in-frame clones and leaves out a portion. This sample has 150,000 to 180,000 clones, with about 88% found just once. Germline CDR1 is MNHEY and CDR2 is SVGAGI. The CDR3 is made up of 15 amino acids. The V gene lost 6 bases and the J gene lost 0 bases, with 13 bases spanning the gap. This record belongs to a study of T cell responses to AZD1222 COVID-19 vaccine. Sample: peripheral blood, taken on day 0 of AZD1222 vaccination. The TCR was taken from an adult in good health. The V gene is TRBV6-5, the J gene TRBJ2-3; D is possibly TRBD1 or TRBD2 (5 bases each). Written as DNA, the CDR3 is TGTGCCAGCAGGAGGGGTCGTGCAAGCACAGATACGCAGTATTTT. Protein product: CASRRGRASTDTQYF.